This T cell receptor (beta chain) was captured in a study of T-cell reconstitution after alpha-beta-depleted transplantation in children. The table lists this clonotype with many counts. TCRbeta library construction was performed incorporating unique molecular identifiers. TCRdb independently ran MiXCR on the PCR reads; one entry per CDR3 protein. The table lists a few hundred thousand distinct CDR3 sequences, approximately 10% of them singletons. V gave up 4 bases and J gave up 1 base; unmatched junction bases: 2. CDR1 SGHTA and CDR2 FQGNSA come from the germline V gene. The CDR3 is 15 amino acids. The chain recombines TRBV7-2 with TRBJ2-2; 8 bases match TRBD1. The sequencing used PBMCs from the stem cell graft donor, collected from the stem cell graft. This receptor was identified in a human donor who donated a stem cell graft to a child with acute myeloid leukemia. CDR3 sequence reads: CASSSGQGNTGELFF. As DNA, the CDR3 is TGTGCCAGCAGCTCAGGACAGGGGAACACCGGGGAGCTGTTTTTT.